The 17 T cell receptor beta chains presented below share a single source sample, sequenced in a study of blood T cell repertoires in COVID-19. Assay used: immunoSEQ multiplex PCR; TCRdb lists only in-frame clones, some missing. The repertoire has about 100,000 clones, approximately 91% of them found once; the top ten carry more than 0.85%. The sequencing input was peripheral blood. Source of these receptors: a man aged 55 to 70 with acute or convalescent COVID-19.

V usage is TRBV30 and J usage is TRBJ1-2; TRBD1 agrees at 7 bases. V lost 3 bases to trimming and J lost 7 bases; unmatched junction nucleotides: 8. Germline V gene sequence: CDR1 GTSNPN, CDR2 SVGIG (reference sequence). CDR3 length: 13 residues. The CDR3 here is CAWRKGGEGGYTF. CDR3 DNA: TGTGCCTGGAGGAAAGGGGGCGAGGGTGGCTACACCTTC.

The chain recombines TRBV11-2 with TRBJ2-3; D gene ambiguous. CDR3 length: 14 residues. Per germline, CDR1 SGHAT and CDR2 FQNNGV. V was shortened by 2 bases and J by 0 bases, with 6 bases between the two germline ends. CDR3 DNA: TGTGCCAGCAGCTTATCGCGGAGCACAGATACGCAGTATTTT. As protein: CASSLSRSTDTQYF. Filled out from reference TRBV11-2 and TRBJ2-3, the complete variable domain reads EAGVAQSPRYKIIEKRQSVAFWCNPISGHATLYWYQQILGQGPKLLIQFQNNGVVDDSQLPKDRFSAERLKGVDSTLKIQPAKLEDSAVYLCASSLSRSTDTQYFGPGTRLTVL.

The J gene is TRBJ2-1, the V gene TRBV5-1, with TRBD2 matching 10 bases. V was clipped by 3 bases and J by 5 bases; unmatched bases: 5. Germline CDR1 is SGHRS and CDR2 is YFSETQ. The CDR3 runs to 15 residues. This CDR3 is CASSSLGLADNEQFF. Here the CDR3 DNA reads TGCGCCAGCAGCTCCTTAGGACTAGCGGACAATGAGCAGTTCTTC.

This clone was seen just once. The junction departs from germline at one end; a sequencing error may be responsible. The chain has TRBV7-7 and TRBJ2-7; 7 positions match TRBD1. Per germline, CDR1 SSHAT and CDR2 FNYEAQ (reference sequence). The CDR3 spans 15 residues. For the CDR3, the DNA is TGTGCTAGCAGCTTGGGTACAGGGGCCGCCTACGAGCAGTACTTC. Translating gives CASSLGTGAAYEQYF.

This clone was seen only once. This chain links TRBV5-1 with TRBJ2-4; 9 nucleotides line up with TRBD1. The germline gives CDR1 SGHRS, CDR2 YFSETQ. This CDR3 comprises 18 residues. J lost 0 bases, V lost 1 base, and 8 bases had no gene match. CDR3 DNA: TGCGCCAGCAGCTTGCCCCCGGGACAGGGTCTAGCCAAAAACATTCAGTACTTC. It is translated as CASSLPPGQGLAKNIQYF.

The rearrangement joins TRBV5-1 to TRBJ2-7; 7 bases agree with TRBD1. Trimming removed 0 bases from V and 3 bases from J; junction bases left unmatched: 3. This CDR3 comprises 14 residues. Germline V gene lookup returns CDR1 SGHRS and CDR2 YFSETQ. As DNA, the CDR3 is TGCGCCAGCAGCTTGGGGACAGGTAACTACGAGCAGTACTTC. This codes for CASSLGTGNYEQYF.

The chain uses TRBV6-5 and TRBJ2-7; 8 bases are a match to TRBD2. Looked up from germline, CDR1 is MNHEY and CDR2 is SVGAGI. Germline trimming cut 6 bases from V and 6 bases from J; bases unmatched to any gene: 7. This CDR3 spans 13 amino acids. The CDR3 sequence is CASSFRGGGEQYV. The CDR3 DNA follows: TGTGCCAGCAGCTTCCGGGGGGGCGGCGAGCAGTACGTC.

This chain uses TRBV28 with TRBJ1-2; D might be TRBD1 (6 bases). Trimming removed 4 bases at V and 6 bases at J, with 18 bases between. Germline-derived CDR1 and CDR2 are MDHEN and SYDVKM. The CDR3 sequence is 15 residues long. CDR3 DNA sequence: TGTGCCAGCAGTTCCGGGACACACAGGTGGAATGGCTACACCTTC. This translates into CASSSGTHRWNGYTF.

The CDR3 spells CASNSVLEQYV. The CDR3 coding sequence is TGTGCCAGCAATTCAGTTTTGGAGCAGTACGTC. The rearrangement uses TRBV2 and TRBJ2-7; no definite D call. The CDR3 is made up of 11 amino acids. Trimming left V 7 bases short and J 7 bases short, with 11 bases between. Germline values: CDR1 SNHLY, CDR2 FYNNEI.

The CDR3 reads CASSYLSSEKLFF. The CDR3 DNA is TGTGCCAGCTCCTACCTCTCGAGTGAAAAACTGTTTTTT. The gene calls are TRBV19 and TRBJ1-4; D is undetermined. The CDR3 length is 13 residues. V lost 9 bases and J lost 7, with 15 bases in between. Germline V gene data show CDR1 as LNHDA and CDR2 as SQIVND (reference sequence).

V is TRBV10-1 and J is TRBJ2-7, with 7 nucleotides matching TRBD2. In germline, CDR1 is WNHNN, CDR2 SYGVQD (reference sequence). J was trimmed by 0 bases and V by 0 bases; bases with no gene match: 8. This CDR3 region has 17 residues. The CDR3 spells CASSESASGTSSYEQYF. The CDR3 bases are TGCGCCAGCAGTGAGTCAGCTAGCGGAACGAGCTCCTACGAGCAGTACTTC.

The chain joins TRBV11-3 to TRBJ2-3; 10 bases fit TRBD2. V lost 2 bases, J lost 2 bases, and 10 bases stayed unmatched. CDR1 SGHNT and CDR2 YENEEA come from the germline V gene. This CDR3 spans 18 amino acids. CDR3 sequence reads: CASSLFQAGGPFTDTQYF. Written as DNA, the CDR3 is TGTGCCAGCAGCTTATTTCAAGCGGGAGGGCCTTTCACAGATACGCAGTATTTT.

V is TRBV11-3 and J is TRBJ2-3; TRBD2 aligns across 8 bases. The V segment lost 4 bases and the J segment 3 bases; nucleotides outside the gene matches: 6. Germline V gene lookup returns CDR1 SGHNT and CDR2 YENEEA. The CDR3 covers 15 residues. The CDR3 sequence: CASSSAGVWTDTQYF. The CDR3 DNA reads as TGTGCCAGCAGCTCAGCGGGGGTTTGGACAGATACGCAGTATTTT. Full variable domain (missing parts from reference TRBV11-3 and TRBJ2-3): EAGVVQSPRYKIIEKKQPVAFWCNPISGHNTLYWYLQNLGQGPELLIRYENEEAVDDSQLPKDRFSAERLKGVDSTLKIQPAELGDSAVYLCASSSAGVWTDTQYFGPGTRLTVL.

The V gene is TRBV7-9, the J gene TRBJ2-3; 8 bases agree with TRBD1. With 4 bases clipped from V and 5 bases from J, the junction kept 8 bases outside the gene matches. The CDR3 covers 15 residues. CDR1 is SEHNR and CDR2 is FQNEAQ in the germline V gene (reference sequence). The CDR3 is CASSSATGERDTQYF. The CDR3 region has the DNA TGTGCCAGCAGCTCGGCGACAGGGGAAAGAGATACGCAGTATTTT.

The chain links TRBV11-3 to TRBJ1-6; 9 bases map to TRBD1. The J segment lost 6 bases and the V segment lost 5 bases, leaving 5 bases of the junction unmatched. Germline values: CDR1 SGHNT, CDR2 YENEEA. The CDR3 sequence is 15 residues long. The CDR3 loop reads CASSLQQGANSPLHF. The DNA of the CDR3 is TGTGCCAGCAGCCTACAACAGGGGGCTAATTCACCCCTCCACTTT.

The rearrangement links TRBV29-1 to TRBJ2-1; TRBD2 matches 7 bases. Germline lookup yields CDR1 SQVTM and CDR2 ANQGSEA. Trimming cost V 1 base and J 10 bases; bases outside gene matches: 10. The CDR3 has 14 residues. Written as DNA, the CDR3 is TGCAGCGTTGAAGTCCTCAATTCCGGGGGGGAGCAGTTCTTC. This gives the protein CSVEVLNSGGEQFF.

The chain employs TRBV4-1 and TRBJ1-5, with a weak D call TRBD1 (5 bases). CDR3 length equals 15 residues. Trimming removed 4 bases at V and 3 bases at J, with 13 bases between. CDR1 is MGHRA and CDR2 is YSYEKL in the germline V gene. CDR3: CASSPAWGVNQPQHF. The CDR3 region has the DNA TGCGCCAGCAGCCCGGCCTGGGGGGTCAATCAGCCCCAGCATTTT.